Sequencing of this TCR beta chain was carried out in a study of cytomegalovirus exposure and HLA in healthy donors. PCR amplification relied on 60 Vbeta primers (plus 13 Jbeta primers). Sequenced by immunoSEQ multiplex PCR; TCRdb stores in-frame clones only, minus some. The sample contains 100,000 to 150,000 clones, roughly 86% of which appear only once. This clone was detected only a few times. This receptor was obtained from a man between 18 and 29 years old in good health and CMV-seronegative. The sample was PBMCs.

CDR3 bases: TGCAGCGTTGACCGACAGGGGGCTACTGATACGCAGTATTTT. Translated, it gives CSVDRQGATDTQYF. V and J are TRBV29-1 and TRBJ2-3; 10 nucleotides line up with TRBD1. V shed 3 bases, J shed 6 bases, and the junction held 6 bases outside the gene matches. In germline, CDR1 is SQVTM, CDR2 ANQGSEA. This CDR3 contains 14 residues.